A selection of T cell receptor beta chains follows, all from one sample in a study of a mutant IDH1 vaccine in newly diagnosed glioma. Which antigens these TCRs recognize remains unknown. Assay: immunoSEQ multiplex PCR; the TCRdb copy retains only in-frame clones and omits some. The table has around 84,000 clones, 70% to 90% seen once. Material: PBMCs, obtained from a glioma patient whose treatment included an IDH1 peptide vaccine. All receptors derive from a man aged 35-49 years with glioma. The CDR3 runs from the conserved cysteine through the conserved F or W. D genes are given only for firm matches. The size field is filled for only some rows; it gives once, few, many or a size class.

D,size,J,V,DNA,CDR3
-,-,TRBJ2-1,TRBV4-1,TGCGCCGCGTCCGGTCAGGGAAAAGTGGTTGAGCAGTTCTTC,CAASGQGKVVEQFF
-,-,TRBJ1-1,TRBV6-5,TGTGCCAGCAGTAACCAGAGGGGCGTCACTGAAGCTTTCTTT,CASSNQRGVTEAFF
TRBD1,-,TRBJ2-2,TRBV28,TGTGCCAGCATTTTACAGGGGCGGTCCACCGGGGAGCTGTTTTTT,CASILQGRSTGELFF
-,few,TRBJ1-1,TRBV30,TGTGCCGGGGCGCCGGGGAGTACTGAAGCTTTCTTT,CAGAPGSTEAFF
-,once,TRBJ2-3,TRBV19,TGTGCCAGTAGTATTCGGGTCAGGGGAATCACAGATACGCAGTATTTT,CASSIRVRGITDTQYF
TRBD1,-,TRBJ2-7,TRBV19,TGTGCCAGTAGGGGGGATCTTGACAGGGGTGGCGAGCAGTACTTC,CASRGDLDRGGEQYF
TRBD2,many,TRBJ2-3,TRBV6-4,TGTGCCAGCAGTGAAGTGGCTAGCGGGGGGGGCACAGATACGCAGTATTTT,CASSEVASGGGTDTQYF
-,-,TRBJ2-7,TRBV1,TGCACCAGCAGCCAGAACTCCGGGACTAGCGGGGACCCATACGAGCAGTACTTC,CTSSQNSGTSGDPYEQYF
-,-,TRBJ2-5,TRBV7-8,TGTGCCAGCAGCTTAGGGCTTGGGCATCAAGAGACCCAGTACTTC,CASSLGLGHQETQYF
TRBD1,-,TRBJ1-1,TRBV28,TGTGCCAGCAGCGGACAGGAGAACACTGAAGCTTTCTTT,CASSGQENTEAFF
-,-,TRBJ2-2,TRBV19,TGTGCCAGTATTGAGGGGGCGGGAACCGGGGAGCTGTTTTTT,CASIEGAGTGELFF
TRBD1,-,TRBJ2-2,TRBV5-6,TGTGCCAGCAGCTCAGACAGGGTAAATCGAGCCACCGGGGAGCTGTTTTTT,CASSSDRVNRATGELFF
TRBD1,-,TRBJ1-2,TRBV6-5,TGTGCCAGCAGTTACTCAGGACAGGGCACTGGGGCTGGCTACACCTTC,CASSYSGQGTGAGYTF
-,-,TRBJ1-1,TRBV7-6,TGTGCCAGCAGCTTAGCTGCGGGGATTGAAGCTTTCTTT,CASSLAAGIEAFF
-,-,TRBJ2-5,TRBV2,TGTGCCGGAACTAGTGAAGAGACCCAGTACTTC,CAGTSEETQYF
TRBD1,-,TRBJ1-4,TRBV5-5,TGTGCCAGCAGCTCAACCCGGGACAGGGTAAAAGAAAAACTGTTTTTT,CASSSTRDRVKEKLFF
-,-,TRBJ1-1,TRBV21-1,TGTGCCAGCAGCAAAGGAGGGGGGCGGCACACTGAAGCTTTCTTT,CASSKGGGRHTEAFF
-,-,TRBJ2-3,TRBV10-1,TGCGCCAGCAATCCGGGGACCACAGATACGCAGTATTTT,CASNPGTTDTQYF
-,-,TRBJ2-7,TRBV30,TGTGCCTTGATTAATCGGCGACAGTCTGGGGACGAGCAGTACTTC,CALINRRQSGDEQYF
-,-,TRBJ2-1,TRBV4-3,TGCGCCAGCAGCCAAGATAGGGGGGGGGATTACAATGAGCAGTTCTTC,CASSQDRGGDYNEQFF
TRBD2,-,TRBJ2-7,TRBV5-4,TGTGCCAGCAGCCTGCGGACTAGCGGCTACGAGCAGTACTTC,CASSLRTSGYEQYF
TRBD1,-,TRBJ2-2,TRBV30,TGTGCCTGGAGTGGGCGACAGGGGGGGGAGCTGTTTTTT,CAWSGRQGGELFF
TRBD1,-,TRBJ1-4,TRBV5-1,TGCGCCAGTAGTGGACAGGGGACTAATGAAAAACTGTTTTTT,CASSGQGTNEKLFF
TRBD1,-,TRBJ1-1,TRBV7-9,TGTGCCAGCAGCTTAACGACAGGGACTGAAGCTTTCTTT,CASSLTTGTEAFF
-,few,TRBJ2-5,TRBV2,TGTGCCAGCAGTGGATGGGGGACCCAGTACTTC,CASSGWGTQYF
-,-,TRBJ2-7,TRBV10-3,TGTGCCACCAGGGACCCCCACGAGCAGTACTTC,CATRDPHEQYF
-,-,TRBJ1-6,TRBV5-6,TGTGCCAGCAGCACCCACAGAGCGTCACCCCTCCACTTT,CASSTHRASPLHF
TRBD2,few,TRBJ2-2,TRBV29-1,TGCAGCGCCGGGACTAGCGGGGGCACCGGGGAGCTGTTTTTT,CSAGTSGGTGELFF
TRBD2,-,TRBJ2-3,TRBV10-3,TGTGCCACGAGCTCCGGGGGGGCCGGCACAGATACGCAGTATTTT,CATSSGGAGTDTQYF
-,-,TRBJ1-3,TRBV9,TGTGCCAGCAGGTCAGGCCGGGGTCCCGGAAACACCATATATTTT,CASRSGRGPGNTIYF
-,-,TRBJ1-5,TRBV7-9,TGTGCCAGCAGCTTAGGGGGGGGCCCCAATCAGCCCCAGCATTTT,CASSLGGGPNQPQHF
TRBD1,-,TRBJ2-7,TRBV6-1,TGTGCCAGCAGTGCTAGGGACAGGGTCAATCACGAGCAGTACTTC,CASSARDRVNHEQYF
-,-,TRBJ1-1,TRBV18,TGTGCCAGCTCACCACTCACGGGGATCGGCGCTGAAGCTTTCTTT,CASSPLTGIGAEAFF
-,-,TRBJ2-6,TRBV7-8,TGTGCCAGCAGGGGGGTCCTAGGTGGGGCCAACGTCCTGACTTTC,CASRGVLGGANVLTF
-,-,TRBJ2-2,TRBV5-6,TGTGCCAGCAGCTTGGTTGTGACAGCGAACACCGGGGAGCTGTTTTTT,CASSLVVTANTGELFF
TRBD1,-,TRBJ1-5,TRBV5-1,TGCGCCAGCAGCTTGGACGGGACAGGCAATCAGCCCCAGCATTTT,CASSLDGTGNQPQHF
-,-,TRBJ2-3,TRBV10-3,TGTGCCATCAGTGCAAGCACAGATACGCAGTATTTT,CAISASTDTQYF
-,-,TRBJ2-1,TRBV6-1,TGTGCCAGCAGGGGGGGAGGGGGCTCCTACAATGAGCAGTTCTTC,CASRGGGGSYNEQFF
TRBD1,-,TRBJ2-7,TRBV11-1,TGTGCCAGCAGCCCGCGGGACAGGGGCAAAGATGGCGAGCAGTACTTC,CASSPRDRGKDGEQYF
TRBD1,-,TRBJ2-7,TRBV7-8,TGTGCCAGCAGCCTTAGTAGGGCCCCCCGGGGGACAGGGACCCACGAGCAGTACTTC,CASSLSRAPRGTGTHEQYF
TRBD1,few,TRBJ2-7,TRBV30,TGTGCCTGGCGCGCCACAGGGGGCCCCTACGAGCAGTACTTC,CAWRATGGPYEQYF
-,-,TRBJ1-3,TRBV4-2,TGTGCCAGCAGCCAAGAAGTCGGTAGGGCTGGAAACACCATATATTTT,CASSQEVGRAGNTIYF
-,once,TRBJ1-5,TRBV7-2,TGTGCCAGCAGCTTAGCCTTATATAGCAATCAGCCCCAGCATTTT,CASSLALYSNQPQHF
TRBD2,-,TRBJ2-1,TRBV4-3,TGCGCCAGCAGCCAAGATGGGCCTAGCGGGGATTATTACAATGAGCAGTTCTTC,CASSQDGPSGDYYNEQFF
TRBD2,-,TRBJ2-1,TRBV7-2,TGTGCCAGCAGCTCACAACTAGCGGGGTACAATGAGCAGTTCTTC,CASSSQLAGYNEQFF
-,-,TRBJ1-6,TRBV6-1,TGTGCCAGCAGTCACGGGACGGGACCTAATTCACCCCTCCACTTT,CASSHGTGPNSPLHF
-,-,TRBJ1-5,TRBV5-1,TGCGCCAGCAGCCCTGGGGGGTTCAACAATCAGCCCCAGCATTTT,CASSPGGFNNQPQHF
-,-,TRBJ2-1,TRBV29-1,TGCAGCGTTGAAGATCGGATTGCTAGCTGGGGGCACAATGAGCAGTTCTTC,CSVEDRIASWGHNEQFF
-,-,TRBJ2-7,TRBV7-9,TGTGCCAGCAGCCTTTATTTGTCAGGGGGGACCTACGAGCAGTACTTC,CASSLYLSGGTYEQYF
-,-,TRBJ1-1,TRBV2,TGTGCCAGCAGTGACAGAAGGGCTGAAGCTTTCTTT,CASSDRRAEAFF
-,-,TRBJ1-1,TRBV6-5,TGTGCCAGCAGTTACAGGGCCATCTTT,CASSYRAIF
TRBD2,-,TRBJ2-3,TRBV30,TGTGCCTGGAGTAGAGCGGGAGGTCGGACAGATACGCAGTATTTT,CAWSRAGGRTDTQYF
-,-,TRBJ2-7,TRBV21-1,TGTGCCAGCAGCCGACGTAGACAGGGGATTTGGACCTACGAGCAGTACTTC,CASSRRRQGIWTYEQYF